The source of this T cell receptor beta chain is a study of blood T cell repertoires in COVID-19. Germline V lookup: CDR1 SGHDN, CDR2 FVKESK. The ends were cut back, 0 bases at V and 8 bases at J, with 13 bases in the middle. This CDR3 comprises 14 residues. TCRdb's table, derived via immunoSEQ multiplex PCR, lists solely in-frame clones and lacks some. The data contain some 250,000 clones, about 85% of them singletons. The material sequenced was peripheral blood. The receptor's source is an elderly woman with acute or convalescent COVID-19. V usage is TRBV14 and J usage is TRBJ1-2; D unclear. The CDR3 nucleotides read TGTGCCAGCAGCCAAGAAAGCAAACTTGCAGGCTACACCTTC. It specifies CASSQESKLAGYTF.